This TCR beta chain was documented in a study of T cell responses to AZD1222 COVID-19 vaccine. As for the study in general: Doses given second, at about 4 or about 12 weeks, were pooled.

The germline gives CDR1 MNHEY, CDR2 SVGAGI. Trimming stripped 7 bases from V and 9 bases from J, with 16 bases between. The CDR3 consists of 14 residues. Broader study findings: Only 6 or 7 AZD1222 recipients tested seropositive at baseline. Donor demographics were predominantly white British with a female majority; clonal diversity may be underestimated. The peak T cell response came first, and repertoires were sampled only after it.

As concerns this clone: The antigen is unknown.

Assay: immunoSEQ multiplex PCR; the TCRdb copy retains only in-frame clones and omits some. The sample includes around 170,000 clones, around 90% seen only once; the top ten take 4% to 5.5%. The chain employs TRBV6-5 and TRBJ1-6; TRBD1 might be the D (5 bases). The TCR sequence derives from an adult in good health. The specimen was peripheral blood, collected on day 0 of AZD1222 vaccination. The CDR3 is CASTSRERGSPLHF. Written as DNA, the CDR3 is TGTGCCAGCACGAGCAGGGAGAGGGGTTCACCCCTCCACTTT.